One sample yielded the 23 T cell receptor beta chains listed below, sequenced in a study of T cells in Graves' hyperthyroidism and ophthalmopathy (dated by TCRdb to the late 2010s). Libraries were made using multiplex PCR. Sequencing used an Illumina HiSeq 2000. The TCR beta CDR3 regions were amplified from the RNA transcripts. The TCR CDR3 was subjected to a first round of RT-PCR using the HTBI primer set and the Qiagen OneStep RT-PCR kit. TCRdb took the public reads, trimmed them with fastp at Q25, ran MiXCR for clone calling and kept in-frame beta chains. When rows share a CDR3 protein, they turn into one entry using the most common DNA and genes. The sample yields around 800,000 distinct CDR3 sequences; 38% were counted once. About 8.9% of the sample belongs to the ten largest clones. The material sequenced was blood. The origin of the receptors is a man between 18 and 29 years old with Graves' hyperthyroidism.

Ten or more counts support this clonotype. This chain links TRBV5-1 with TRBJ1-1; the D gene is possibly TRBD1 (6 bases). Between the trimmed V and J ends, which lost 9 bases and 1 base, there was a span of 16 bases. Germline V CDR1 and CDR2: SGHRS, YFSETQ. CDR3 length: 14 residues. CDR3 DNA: TGCGCCACCCCTCAGGGGCATCGGAACACTGAAGCTTTCTTT. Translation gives CATPQGHRNTEAFF.

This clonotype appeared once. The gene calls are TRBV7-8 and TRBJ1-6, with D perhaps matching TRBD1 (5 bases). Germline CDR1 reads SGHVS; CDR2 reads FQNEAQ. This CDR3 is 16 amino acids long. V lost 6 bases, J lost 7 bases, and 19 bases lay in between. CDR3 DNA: TGTGCCAGCAGGCGTCCGGGACGGACTTCGAATTCACCCCTCCACTTT. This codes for CASRRPGRTSNSPLHF.

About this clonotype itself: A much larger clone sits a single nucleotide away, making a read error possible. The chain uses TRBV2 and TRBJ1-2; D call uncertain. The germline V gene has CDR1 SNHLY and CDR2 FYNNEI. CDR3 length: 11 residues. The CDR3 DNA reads TGTGGCAGCAGTGAACAACCGGGCTACACCTTC. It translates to CGSSEQPGYTF.

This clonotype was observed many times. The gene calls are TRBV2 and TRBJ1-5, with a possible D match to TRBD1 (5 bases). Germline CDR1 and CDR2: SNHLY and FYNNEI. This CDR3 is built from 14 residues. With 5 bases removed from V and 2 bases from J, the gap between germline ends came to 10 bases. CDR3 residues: CASSRDSGNQPQHF. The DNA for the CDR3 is TGTGCCAGCAGTAGAGACAGTGGCAATCAGCCCCAGCATTTT.

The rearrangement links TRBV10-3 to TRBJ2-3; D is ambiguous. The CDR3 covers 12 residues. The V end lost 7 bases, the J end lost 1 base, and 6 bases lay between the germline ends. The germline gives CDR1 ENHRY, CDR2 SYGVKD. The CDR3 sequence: CAIKAGTDTQYF. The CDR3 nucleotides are TGTGCCATCAAGGCCGGCACAGATACGCAGTATTTT.

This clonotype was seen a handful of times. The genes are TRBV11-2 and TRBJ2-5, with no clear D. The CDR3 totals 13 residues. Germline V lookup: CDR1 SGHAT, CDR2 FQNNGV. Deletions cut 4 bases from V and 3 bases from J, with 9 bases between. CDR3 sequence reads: CASSSVQEETQYF. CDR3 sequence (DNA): TGTGCCAGCAGCTCCGTCCAGGAAGAGACCCAGTACTTC.

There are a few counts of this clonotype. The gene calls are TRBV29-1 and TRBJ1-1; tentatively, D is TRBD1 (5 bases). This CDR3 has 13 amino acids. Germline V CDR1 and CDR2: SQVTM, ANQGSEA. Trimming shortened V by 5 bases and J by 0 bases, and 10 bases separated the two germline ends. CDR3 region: CSVRDGMNTEAFF. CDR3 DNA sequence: TGCAGCGTTCGGGACGGAATGAACACTGAAGCTTTCTTT.

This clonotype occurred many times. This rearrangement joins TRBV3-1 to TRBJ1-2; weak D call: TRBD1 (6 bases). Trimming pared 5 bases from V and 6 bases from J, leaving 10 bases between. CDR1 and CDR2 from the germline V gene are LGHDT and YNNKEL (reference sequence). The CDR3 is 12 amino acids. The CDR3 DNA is TGTGCCAGCAGCTGGACAGAGGATGGCTACACCTTC. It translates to CASSWTEDGYTF. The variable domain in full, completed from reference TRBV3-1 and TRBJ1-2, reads DTAVSQTPKYLVTQMGNDKSIKCEQNLGHDTMYWYKQDSKKFLKIMFSYNNKELIINETVPNRFSPKSPDKAHLNLHINSLELGDSAVYFCASSWTEDGYTFGSGTRLTVV.

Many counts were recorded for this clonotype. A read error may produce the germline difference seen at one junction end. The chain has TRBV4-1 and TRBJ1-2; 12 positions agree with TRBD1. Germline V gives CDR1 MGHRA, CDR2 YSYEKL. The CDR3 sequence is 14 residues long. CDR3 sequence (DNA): TGTGCCAGCAGCCAGGGACAGGGGGCGGGAGGCTACACCTTC. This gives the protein CASSQGQGAGGYTF.

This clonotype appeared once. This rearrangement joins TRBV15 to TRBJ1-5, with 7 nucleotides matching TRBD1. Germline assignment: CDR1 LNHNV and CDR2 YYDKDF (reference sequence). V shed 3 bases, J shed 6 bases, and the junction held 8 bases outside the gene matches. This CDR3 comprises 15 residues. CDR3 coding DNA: TGTGCCACCAGCAGTGGGGACAGTCAGTTTCAGCCCCAGCATTTT. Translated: CATSSGDSQFQPQHF.

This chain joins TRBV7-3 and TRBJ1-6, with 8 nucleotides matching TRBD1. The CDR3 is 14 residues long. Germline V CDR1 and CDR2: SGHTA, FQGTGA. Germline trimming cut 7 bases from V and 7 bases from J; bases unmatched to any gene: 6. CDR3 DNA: TGTGCCAGCACCACGAGGACAGGGAATTCACCCCTCCACTTT. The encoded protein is CASTTRTGNSPLHF.

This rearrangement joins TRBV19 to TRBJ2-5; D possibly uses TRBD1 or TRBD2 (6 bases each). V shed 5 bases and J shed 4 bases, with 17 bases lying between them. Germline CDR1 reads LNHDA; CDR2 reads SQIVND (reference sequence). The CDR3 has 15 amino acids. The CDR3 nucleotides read TGTGCCAGTAGTCCCGGGGGCAGGACGATAGAGACCCAGTACTTC. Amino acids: CASSPGGRTIETQYF.

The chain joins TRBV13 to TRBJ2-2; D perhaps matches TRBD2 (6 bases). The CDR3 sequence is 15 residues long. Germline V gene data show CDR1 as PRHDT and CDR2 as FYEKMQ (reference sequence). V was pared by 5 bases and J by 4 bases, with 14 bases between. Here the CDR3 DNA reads TGTGCCAGCAGCCCGGGACTTACTTCCACCGGGGAGCTGTTTTTT. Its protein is CASSPGLTSTGELFF.

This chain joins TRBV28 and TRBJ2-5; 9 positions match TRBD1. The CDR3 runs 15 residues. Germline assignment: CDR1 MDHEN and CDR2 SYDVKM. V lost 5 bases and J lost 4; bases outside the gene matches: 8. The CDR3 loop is CASSQLGQGRETQYF. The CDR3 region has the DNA TGTGCCAGCAGTCAGCTCGGACAGGGGAGAGAGACCCAGTACTTC.

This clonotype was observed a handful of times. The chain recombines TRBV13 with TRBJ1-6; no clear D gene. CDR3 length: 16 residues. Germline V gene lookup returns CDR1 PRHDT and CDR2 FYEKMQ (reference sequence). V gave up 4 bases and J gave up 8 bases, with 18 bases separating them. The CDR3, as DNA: TGTGCCAGCAGCTCCCCGGAGCCGGGGAGTGATTCACCCCTCCACTTT. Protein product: CASSSPEPGSDSPLHF.

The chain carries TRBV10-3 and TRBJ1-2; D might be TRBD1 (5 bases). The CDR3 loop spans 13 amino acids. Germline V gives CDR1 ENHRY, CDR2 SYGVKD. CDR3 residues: CAQQTVSNYGYTF. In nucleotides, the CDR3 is TGTGCTCAGCAGACAGTGTCTAACTATGGCTACACCTTC.

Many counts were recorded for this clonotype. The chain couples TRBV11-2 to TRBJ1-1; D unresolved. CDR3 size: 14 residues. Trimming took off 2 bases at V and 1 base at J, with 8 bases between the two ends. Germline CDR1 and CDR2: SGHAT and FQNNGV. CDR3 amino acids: CASSLTDGNTEAFF. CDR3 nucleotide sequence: TGTGCCAGCAGCTTAACGGACGGGAACACTGAAGCTTTCTTT.

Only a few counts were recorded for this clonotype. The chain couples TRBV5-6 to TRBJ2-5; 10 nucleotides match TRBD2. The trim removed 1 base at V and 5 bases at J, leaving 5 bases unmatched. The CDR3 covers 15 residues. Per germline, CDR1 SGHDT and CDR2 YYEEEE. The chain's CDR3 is CASSLSSGGWETQYF. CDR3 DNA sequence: TGTGCCAGCAGCTTGTCTAGCGGGGGCTGGGAGACCCAGTACTTC.

The CDR3 coding sequence is TGTGCTAGTGGTTTGGAATCAGAGACCCAGCATTTT. Residues: CASGLESETQHF. The V and J genes are TRBV12-5 and TRBJ1-5; D is undetermined. Germline assignment: CDR1 LGHNT and CDR2 FRNRAP. This CDR3 is 12 amino acids long. Trimming removed 1 base at V and 11 bases at J, with 9 bases between.

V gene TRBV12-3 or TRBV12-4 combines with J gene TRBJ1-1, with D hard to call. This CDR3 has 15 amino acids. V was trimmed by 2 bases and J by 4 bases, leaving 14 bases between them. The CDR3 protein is CASSLIRAVSTEAFF. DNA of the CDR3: TGTGCCAGCAGTTTAATCCGGGCCGTATCCACTGAAGCTTTCTTT.

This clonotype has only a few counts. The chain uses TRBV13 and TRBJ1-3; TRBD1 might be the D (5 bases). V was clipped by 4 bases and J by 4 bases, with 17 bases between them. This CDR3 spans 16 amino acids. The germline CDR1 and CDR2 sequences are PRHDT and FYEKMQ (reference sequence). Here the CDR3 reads CASSSDPGLSGNTIYF. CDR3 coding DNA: TGTGCCAGCAGCTCAGACCCAGGGCTGTCGGGAAACACCATATATTTT.

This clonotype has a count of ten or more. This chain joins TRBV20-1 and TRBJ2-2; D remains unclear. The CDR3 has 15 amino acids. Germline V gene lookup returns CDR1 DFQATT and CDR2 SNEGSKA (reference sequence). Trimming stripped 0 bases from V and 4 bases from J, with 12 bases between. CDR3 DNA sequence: TGCAGTGCTAGAGATCCCGGCGTGGTCACCGGGGAGCTGTTTTTT. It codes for CSARDPGVVTGELFF.

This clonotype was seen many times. The CDR3 is CASTPPGERGYTF. The CDR3 region has the DNA TGTGCCAGCACCCCCCCAGGGGAACGTGGCTACACCTTC. The chain is built from TRBV25-1 and TRBJ1-2; the D gene is possibly TRBD1 (6 bases). This CDR3 is built from 13 residues. Germline lookup yields CDR1 MGHDK and CDR2 SYGVNS. The germline V and J ends were trimmed by 7 bases and 7 bases, with 16 bases remaining between them.